The 22 T cell receptor beta chains in this list originate from one sample, sequenced in a study of yellow fever vaccine responses in identical twins. TCRdb redid the calling of the RT-PCR reads with MiXCR, one entry per CDR3 protein. The sample records 20,000 to 25,000 distinct CDR3 sequences, 60% to 80% being singletons. The material was T cells from blood (PBMCs), unsorted or a sorted subset (not recorded which), obtained before or after yellow fever vaccination (not recorded which). Source of these receptors: a woman between 18 and 29 years old who received the yellow fever vaccine.

This clonotype has more than one count but fewer than ten. The rearrangement uses TRBV11-1 and TRBJ1-6; 9 nucleotides match TRBD1. Trimming cost V 5 bases and J 13 bases; bases outside gene matches: 9. The germline V gene has CDR1 SGHAT and CDR2 FQDESV (reference sequence). The CDR3 runs 14 residues. Here the CDR3 DNA reads TGTGCCAGCAGCCAAGGACAGGGGAGAACTCCCCTCCACTTT. It translates to CASSQGQGRTPLHF. Full variable domain (missing parts from reference TRBV11-1 and TRBJ1-6): EAEVAQSPRYKITEKSQAVAFWCDPISGHATLYWYRQILGQGPELLVQFQDESVVDDSQLPKDRFSAERLKGVDSTLKIQPAELGDSAMYLCASSQGQGRTPLHFGNGTRLTVT.

This chain uses TRBV7-3 with TRBJ1-1; D unresolved. Germline lookup yields CDR1 SGHTA and CDR2 FQGTGA. This CDR3 has 13 amino acids. Trimming pared 1 base from V and 2 bases from J, leaving 5 bases between. This CDR3 reads CASSLIINTEAFF. DNA for the CDR3: TGTGCCAGCAGCTTAATTATAAACACTGAAGCTTTCTTT.

The rearrangement uses TRBV11-1 and TRBJ1-1; a weak D match, TRBD1 (5 bases). The CDR3 contains 17 residues. CDR1 and CDR2 from the germline V gene are SGHAT and FQDESV (reference sequence). V was cut by 0 bases and J by 1 base, with 15 bases left in between. The CDR3 DNA follows: TGTGCCAGCAGCTTAGCTAAAGCAGGGTATGGGAACACTGAAGCTTTCTTT. Protein: CASSLAKAGYGNTEAFF.

The rearrangement joins TRBV10-3 to TRBJ2-4; 13 bases line up with TRBD2. CDR1 and CDR2 (germline): ENHRY, SYGVKD. CDR3 length: 16 residues. J gave up 7 bases and V 4 bases, and 7 bases lay outside the gene matches. CDR3: CAISGTSGGALNIQYF. The CDR3 DNA reads TGTGCCATCAGTGGGACTAGCGGGGGCGCATTGAACATTCAGTACTTC.

V gene TRBV4-3 combines with J gene TRBJ1-6; D call uncertain. This CDR3 is built from 16 residues. CDR1 and CDR2 (germline): LGHNA, YSLEER. Trimming shortened V by 0 bases and J by 5 bases, and 11 bases separated the two germline ends. For the CDR3, the DNA is TGCGCCAGCAGCCAAGATCGAGGAACTAATAATTCACCCCTCCACTTT. The encoded protein is CASSQDRGTNNSPLHF.

This chain connects TRBV29-1 to TRBJ2-1, with 8 bases fitting TRBD2. The CDR3 length is 15 residues. Losses at the gene ends were 6 bases for V and 7 bases for J; bases not matched to a gene: 14. Germline V CDR1 and CDR2: SQVTM, ANQGSEA. CDR3 nucleotide sequence: TGCAGCGTCGGACCCGGGACTAGTTTTGTGAATGAGCAGTTCTTC. Protein sequence: CSVGPGTSFVNEQFF.

The V call is TRBV29-1, the J call TRBJ2-1; D is undetermined. The germline CDR1 and CDR2 sequences are SQVTM and ANQGSEA. The CDR3 consists of 12 residues. V shed 7 bases and J shed 6 bases, with 13 bases lying between them. The CDR3 nucleotides read TGCAGCGCCTACGAGACCCCCAATGAGCAGTTCTTC. Its protein product is CSAYETPNEQFF.

As DNA, the CDR3 is TGTGCCATCAGTGAGGCACAGAACAATGAGCAGTTCTTC. Translation gives CAISEAQNNEQFF. The chain employs TRBV10-3 and TRBJ2-1; D is ambiguous. Trimming removed 2 bases from V and 5 bases from J, with 7 bases in between. CDR1 and CDR2 (germline): ENHRY, SYGVKD. This CDR3 has 13 residues.

The CDR3 is CSAPGPTYEQYV. CDR3 DNA sequence: TGCAGTGCTCCGGGTCCTACCTACGAGCAGTACGTC. The J gene is TRBJ2-7, the V gene TRBV20-1, with D unclear. CDR1 and CDR2 from the germline V gene are DFQATT and SNEGSKA (reference sequence). Trimming stripped 5 bases from V and 2 bases from J, with 10 bases between. CDR3 length: 12 residues.

The chain couples TRBV11-3 to TRBJ1-6; D is unclear. The V end lost 7 bases, the J end lost 2 bases, and 9 bases lay between the germline ends. The CDR3 has 14 amino acids. CDR1 is SGHNT, CDR2 YENEEA, per germline. The CDR3 spells CASTTGTYNSPLHF. CDR3 coding DNA: TGTGCCAGCACAACGGGGACCTATAATTCACCCCTCCACTTT.

The chain carries TRBV19 and TRBJ1-5, with 10 nucleotides matching TRBD1. The J segment lost 6 bases and the V segment lost 5 bases, leaving 7 bases of the junction unmatched. This CDR3 contains 15 residues. Germline loops: CDR1 LNHDA, CDR2 SQIVND (reference sequence). CDR3 bases: TGTGCCAGTAGTCCCGGACAGGGGGGTGTTCAGCCCCAGCATTTT. Its protein product is CASSPGQGGVQPQHF. Complete variable domain (other parts from reference TRBV19 and TRBJ1-5): DGGITQSPKYLFRKEGQNVTLSCEQNLNHDAMYWYRQDPGQGLRLIYYSQIVNDFQKGDIAEGYSVSREKKESFPLTVTSAQKNPTAFYLCASSPGQGGVQPQHFGDGTRLSIL.

The chain carries TRBV4-1 and TRBJ1-2, with D unresolved. The V gene lost 0 bases and the J gene lost 8 bases, with 13 bases spanning the gap. Germline assignment: CDR1 MGHRA and CDR2 YSYEKL. There are 14 residues in the CDR3. Written as DNA, the CDR3 is TGCGCCAGCAGCCAAGATCTCTACACCGGGGGCTACACCTTC. It codes for CASSQDLYTGGYTF.

The V gene is TRBV7-6, the J gene TRBJ2-1; maybe TRBD1 (6 bases). Germline CDR1 reads SGHVS; CDR2 reads FNYEAQ. V shed 2 bases and J shed 7 bases, with 9 bases lying between them. The CDR3 is 13 residues long. CDR3 in amino acids: CASSLLQGNEQFF. The CDR3 region has the DNA TGTGCCAGCAGCTTATTGCAGGGGAATGAGCAGTTCTTC.

The J gene is TRBJ2-7, the V gene TRBV4-1, with 7 positions matching TRBD2. The junction had 5 bases not matched to a gene; V was cut back by 0 bases and J by 3 bases. Germline V lookup: CDR1 MGHRA, CDR2 YSYEKL. The CDR3 runs 15 residues. The CDR3 DNA sequence: TGCGCCAGCAGCCAAGAACCCGCTAGCGGCTACGAGCAGTACTTC. Its translation is CASSQEPASGYEQYF.

The CDR3 DNA reads TGTGCCACTATGGACGGCATGAACACTGAAGCTTTCTTT. Its protein product is CATMDGMNTEAFF. This chain links TRBV24-1 with TRBJ1-1; D unclear. The CDR3 contains 13 residues. Germline CDR1 KGHDR, CDR2 SFDVKD. The V end was cut by 10 bases, the J end by 0 bases, with 11 bases between.

This clonotype was recorded only once. V is TRBV5-1 and J is TRBJ1-1, with D possibly matching TRBD1 (5 bases). The germline CDR1 and CDR2 sequences are SGHRS and YFSETQ. With 4 bases removed from V and 7 bases from J, the gap between germline ends came to 20 bases. CDR3 length equals 15 residues. For the CDR3, the DNA is TGCGCCAGCAGCCAGACAGAAGATGAACCGGGTGAAGCTTTCTTT. This translates into CASSQTEDEPGEAFF.

V gene TRBV29-1 combines with J gene TRBJ2-7; D is perhaps TRBD1 (6 bases). Trimming shortened V by 3 bases and J by 4 bases, and 10 bases separated the two germline ends. CDR1 is SQVTM and CDR2 is ANQGSEA in the germline V gene. This CDR3 comprises 12 residues. Here the CDR3 reads CSVEGAQYEQYF. CDR3 DNA sequence: TGCAGCGTTGAGGGGGCGCAATACGAGCAGTACTTC.

CDR3 nucleotides: TGTGCCAGCGCGCAGGGCCCTAACTACGAGCAGTACGTC. Translating gives CASAQGPNYEQYV. The chain has TRBV6-1 and TRBJ2-7; a possible D gene is TRBD1 (5 bases). Germline-derived CDR1 and CDR2 are MNHNS and SASEGT. V was trimmed by 8 bases and J by 3 bases, leaving 14 bases between them. This CDR3 region has 13 residues.

This chain connects TRBV6-4 to TRBJ1-2; maybe TRBD1 (6 bases). V lost 2 bases and J 8 bases, leaving 18 bases between the germline ends. The CDR3 extends over 15 amino acids. The V gene's germline CDR1 is MRHNA and CDR2 SNTAGT. As DNA, the CDR3 is TGTGCCAGCAGTGACATGGACAGCACCCTATGGGGCTACACCTTC. Protein product: CASSDMDSTLWGYTF.

This chain links TRBV25-1 with TRBJ1-1; D unclear. The germline V gene encodes CDR1 MGHDK and CDR2 SYGVNS. V lost 4 bases, J lost 0 bases, and 6 bases lay in between. The CDR3 loop spans 13 amino acids. The CDR3 DNA is TGTGCCAGCAGTGCGGGGATGAACACTGAAGCTTTCTTT. Amino acids: CASSAGMNTEAFF. Drawing the rest from reference TRBV25-1 and TRBJ1-1, the complete variable domain is EADIYQTPRYLVIGTGKKITLECSQTMGHDKMYWYQQDPGMELHLIHYSYGVNSTEKGDLSSESTVSRIRTEHFPLTLESARPSHTSQYLCASSAGMNTEAFFGQGTRLTVV.

The J gene is TRBJ2-7, the V gene TRBV28; possible D gene TRBD2, 7 bases. The CDR3 is 16 amino acids. Germline lookup yields CDR1 MDHEN and CDR2 SYDVKM. Trimming shortened V by 1 base and J by 1 base, and 14 bases separated the two germline ends. In DNA form, the CDR3 reads TGTGCCAGCAGTTTATTTGGGGGGGCAGATTCCTACGAGCAGTACTTC. It specifies CASSLFGGADSYEQYF. Based on the CDR3 plus reference TRBV28 and TRBJ2-7, the full variable domain is DVKVTQSSRYLVKRTGEKVFLECVQDMDHENMFWYRQDPGLGLRLIYFSYDVKMKEKGDIPEGYSVSREKKERFSLILESASTNQTSMYLCASSLFGGADSYEQYFGPGTRLTVT.

This clonotype was observed a few times. The rearrangement uses TRBV18 and TRBJ2-5; D is undetermined. The CDR3 extends over 15 amino acids. In germline, CDR1 is KGHSH, CDR2 LQKENI. The germline V and J ends were trimmed by 1 base and 5 bases, with 14 bases remaining between them. CDR3 loop: CASSPREGFEETQYF. CDR3 nucleotides: TGTGCCAGCTCACCACGCGAAGGGTTTGAGGAGACCCAGTACTTC.